What follows are 23 T cell receptor beta chains derived from one specimen sequenced in a study of beta chain features in type 1 diabetes. Investigators reverse transcribed all isolated RNA, so they sequenced expressed TCRB transcripts. The table came from immunoSEQ multiplex PCR; TCRdb's copy has only in-frame clones and leaves some out. Among 50,000 or so clones listed, 35% to 55% were seen once. The study's findings and limits: For Type 1 diabetes patients, all four CD4+ subsets carried TCRB CDR3s that were moderately but significantly shorter.

Their recognized antigens are unknown. Material for sequencing was stem cell memory CD4+ T cells from blood. These receptors all stem from a man aged 25-45 years with type 1 diabetes.

This chain links TRBV7-2 with TRBJ2-7; possible D gene TRBD2, 5 bases. The V gene's germline CDR1 is SGHTA and CDR2 FQGNSA. The CDR3 is made up of 15 amino acids. With 5 bases removed from V and 7 bases from J, the gap between germline ends came to 21 bases. The CDR3, as DNA: TGTGCCAGCAGCGCCGTAAGGGCCGGGGTAGGGGAGCAGTACTTC. It yields the protein CASSAVRAGVGEQYF.

This rearrangement joins TRBV11-2 to TRBJ2-1; TRBD2 agrees at 10 bases. The V gene end was trimmed by 4 bases and the J gene end by 10 bases; junction bases not matched to a gene: 10. The CDR3 totals 15 residues. Germline V lookup: CDR1 SGHAT, CDR2 FQNNGV. The chain's CDR3 is CASSSEAGGRLEQFF. In nucleotides, the CDR3 is TGTGCCAGCAGCTCTGAAGCGGGAGGGCGATTAGAGCAGTTCTTC. Filled out from reference TRBV11-2 and TRBJ2-1, the complete variable domain reads EAGVAQSPRYKIIEKRQSVAFWCNPISGHATLYWYQQILGQGPKLLIQFQNNGVVDDSQLPKDRFSAERLKGVDSTLKIQPAKLEDSAVYLCASSSEAGGRLEQFFGPGTRLTVL.

The chain has TRBV5-1 and TRBJ2-5; 9 bases map to TRBD1. The V segment lost 5 bases and the J segment 4 bases; nucleotides outside the gene matches: 9. Germline CDR1 is SGHRS and CDR2 is YFSETQ. The CDR3 is 15 amino acids. This CDR3 reads CASSPGTGIGETQYF. For the CDR3, the DNA is TGCGCCAGCAGTCCCGGGACAGGGATTGGAGAGACCCAGTACTTC.

The V gene is TRBV2, the J gene TRBJ2-1; D gene unclear. The V gene lost 6 bases and the J gene lost 5 bases, with 11 bases spanning the gap. CDR1 SNHLY and CDR2 FYNNEI come from the germline V gene. This CDR3 has 13 amino acids. CDR3 bases: TGTGCCAGCAGAATACACCGAAACAATGAGCAGTTCTTC. Protein product: CASRIHRNNEQFF.

Only a few counts were recorded for this clone. The chain is built from TRBV6-6 and TRBJ2-1; tentative D call: TRBD1 (5 bases). CDR3 length: 16 residues. V dropped 8 bases and J dropped 8 bases, with 25 bases sitting between them. Germline loops: CDR1 MNHNY, CDR2 SVGAGI (reference sequence). CDR3 protein: CASSHGLRSGADEQFF. Written as DNA, the CDR3 is TGTGCCAGCTCCCACGGTCTCCGATCTGGGGCGGATGAGCAGTTCTTC.

This clone was picked up a small number of times. The J gene is TRBJ1-2, the V gene TRBV7-2, with unresolved D. The V end was cut by 1 base, the J end by 4 bases, with 7 bases between. Looked up from germline, CDR1 is SGHTA and CDR2 is FQGNSA. The CDR3 contains 13 residues. This CDR3 is CASSLGASYGYTF. The CDR3 nucleotides read TGTGCCAGCAGCTTAGGGGCTTCCTATGGCTACACCTTC.

V gene TRBV4-1 combines with J gene TRBJ2-1, with D perhaps matching TRBD2 (5 bases). Germline lookup yields CDR1 MGHRA and CDR2 YSYEKL. CDR3 length: 16 residues. Trimming pared 0 bases from V and 4 bases from J, leaving 13 bases between. This CDR3 reads CASSQDSAVPYNEQFF. In nucleotides, the CDR3 is TGCGCCAGCAGCCAAGATTCAGCGGTCCCATACAATGAGCAGTTCTTC.

The chain recombines TRBV28 with TRBJ1-5; TRBD1 might be the D (6 bases). Germline CDR1 and CDR2: MDHEN and SYDVKM. Trimming took 10 bases from V and 4 from J, leaving 17 bases between them. The CDR3 totals 14 residues. This CDR3 is CATLRTAGNQPQHF. For the CDR3, the DNA is TGTGCCACCCTGAGGACAGCAGGGAATCAGCCCCAGCATTTT.

This clone turned up a few times. V gene TRBV28 combines with J gene TRBJ2-7; tentatively, D is TRBD1 (5 bases). Per the germline V gene, CDR1 is MDHEN and CDR2 is SYDVKM. CDR3 size: 15 residues. The V and J ends lost 2 bases and 7 bases respectively, with 18 bases between them. For the CDR3, the DNA is TGTGCCAGCAGTTTAACGGGTGGGGCCCGCTGGGAGCAGTACTTC. Amino acids: CASSLTGGARWEQYF. Drawing the rest from reference TRBV28 and TRBJ2-7, the complete variable domain is DVKVTQSSRYLVKRTGEKVFLECVQDMDHENMFWYRQDPGLGLRLIYFSYDVKMKEKGDIPEGYSVSREKKERFSLILESASTNQTSMYLCASSLTGGARWEQYFGPGTRLTVT.

The sample holds a few counts of this clone. The gene calls are TRBV13 and TRBJ2-7, with 10 bases identical to TRBD1. Germline V CDR1 and CDR2: PRHDT, FYEKMQ (reference sequence). This CDR3 comprises 15 residues. With 5 bases clipped from V and 4 bases from J, the junction kept 8 bases outside the gene matches. In DNA form, the CDR3 reads TGTGCCAGCAGCCAGAGGGACAGGGGAGGATACGAGCAGTACTTC. Its translation: CASSQRDRGGYEQYF.

The V gene is TRBV28, the J gene TRBJ1-2, with D perhaps TRBD1 (5 bases). The CDR3 runs to 14 residues. The V and J ends lost 5 bases and 2 bases respectively, with 12 bases between them. The germline CDR1 and CDR2 sequences are MDHEN and SYDVKM. CDR3 coding DNA: TGTGCCAGCAGTGGGGGGTGGCAGAACTATGGCTACACCTTC. Its translation: CASSGGWQNYGYTF.

The V call is TRBV7-2, the J call TRBJ2-7, with 7 nucleotides matching TRBD1. V was clipped by 5 bases and J by 6 bases; unmatched bases: 10. Germline V gives CDR1 SGHTA, CDR2 FQGNSA. The CDR3 runs to 14 residues. The CDR3 nucleotides are TGTGCCAGCAGCCTAACGACAGGGTTGGGCGAGCAGTACTTC. This gives the protein CASSLTTGLGEQYF.

The chain recombines TRBV4-2 with TRBJ1-3; D remains unclear. The CDR3 consists of 16 residues. CDR1 and CDR2 from the germline V gene are LGHNA and YNFKEQ. Trimming left V 3 bases short and J 4 bases short, with 16 bases between. CDR3 residues: CASSQLLLAGGNTIYF. CDR3 bases: TGTGCCAGCAGCCAGCTCCTCCTGGCTGGCGGAAACACCATATATTTT.

J is TRBJ2-1 and V is TRBV5-1; D might be TRBD2 (6 bases). Trimming removed 2 bases from V and 4 bases from J, with 13 bases in between. Germline loops: CDR1 SGHRS, CDR2 YFSETQ. The CDR3 length is 15 residues. This CDR3 is CASSLSAGRYNEQFF. In DNA, the CDR3 is TGCGCCAGCAGCTTATCAGCGGGCCGGTACAATGAGCAGTTCTTC.

The gene calls are TRBV7-8 and TRBJ1-1; D unresolved. The germline V gene has CDR1 SGHVS and CDR2 FQNEAQ. The CDR3 sequence is 14 residues long. V was shortened by 4 bases and J by 0 bases, with 9 bases between the two germline ends. The CDR3 DNA reads as TGTGCCAGCAGCTCAATGACACTGAACACTGAAGCTTTCTTT. This translates into CASSSMTLNTEAFF.

The gene calls are TRBV28 and TRBJ2-7; the D gene is possibly TRBD2 (5 bases). Germline lookup yields CDR1 MDHEN and CDR2 SYDVKM. Deletions cut 2 bases from V and 4 bases from J, with 6 bases between. The CDR3 has 12 amino acids. The CDR3 DNA reads TGTGCCAGCAGTTTACGGGGTTACGAGCAGTACTTC. The encoded protein is CASSLRGYEQYF.

This clone was seen more than once but under ten times. The genes are TRBV5-4 and TRBJ2-1; 8 nucleotides agree with TRBD1. The CDR3 extends over 14 amino acids. V was clipped by 4 bases and J by 5 bases; unmatched bases: 5. Germline CDR1 is SGHNT and CDR2 is YYREEE (reference sequence). Written as DNA, the CDR3 is TGTGCCAGCAGCCGGACAGGGTCCGACAATGAGCAGTTCTTC. Its protein product is CASSRTGSDNEQFF.

In its sample, this clone was seen a few times. The rearrangement joins TRBV5-1 to TRBJ2-1; TRBD2 matches 8 bases. The CDR3 has 13 residues. Trimming cost V 1 base and J 8 bases; bases outside gene matches: 2. Per germline, CDR1 SGHRS and CDR2 YFSETQ. Here the CDR3 DNA reads TGCGCCAGCAGCTTGAGCGGGAGCTATGAGCAGTTCTTC. It codes for CASSLSGSYEQFF.

This clone has only a few counts. CDR3 coding DNA: TGTGCCAGTAGCAGGGAATCGTTTCAGCCCCAGCATTTT. Its translation is CASSRESFQPQHF. This rearrangement joins TRBV19 to TRBJ1-5, with D possibly matching TRBD1 (5 bases). Trimming shortened V by 6 bases and J by 6 bases, and 12 bases separated the two germline ends. The germline V gene has CDR1 LNHDA and CDR2 SQIVND (reference sequence). The CDR3 covers 13 residues.

This clone was seen a handful of times. The chain employs TRBV9 and TRBJ2-5; 9 positions match TRBD2. The CDR3 spans 16 residues. V lost 0 bases to trimming and J lost 2 bases; unmatched junction nucleotides: 5. Germline values: CDR1 SGDLS, CDR2 YYNGEE. CDR3 region: CASSVGRTSGQETQYF. The CDR3 nucleotides read TGTGCCAGCAGCGTAGGTCGAACTAGCGGGCAAGAGACCCAGTACTTC. The entire variable domain, with the rest obtained from reference TRBV9 and TRBJ2-5, is as follows: DSGVTQTPKHLITATGQRVTLRCSPRSGDLSVYWYQQSLDQGLQFLIQYYNGEERAKGNILERFSAQQFPDLHSELNLSSLELGDSALYFCASSVGRTSGQETQYFGPGTRLLVL.

V and J are TRBV6-5 and TRBJ2-3; D remains ambiguous. The CDR3 has 15 amino acids. From germline, CDR1 is MNHEY and CDR2 SVGAGI. V shed 2 bases and J shed 0 bases, with 9 bases lying between them. CDR3: CASSYRRLSTDTQYF. DNA of the CDR3: TGTGCCAGCAGTTACCGCAGGCTTAGCACAGATACGCAGTATTTT.

The chain links TRBV5-1 to TRBJ2-3; 10 bases align to TRBD1. This CDR3 comprises 16 residues. The junction had 9 bases not matched to a gene; V was cut back by 6 bases and J by 2 bases. Germline-derived CDR1 and CDR2 are SGHRS and YFSETQ. In nucleotides, the CDR3 is TGCGCCAGCATGAGTTCCGGACAGGGGGTCACAGATACGCAGTATTTT. It encodes CASMSSGQGVTDTQYF. Together with reference TRBV5-1 and TRBJ2-3, the CDR3 gives the full variable domain: KAGVTQTPRYLIKTRGQQVTLSCSPISGHRSVSWYQQTPGQGLQFLFEYFSETQRNKGNFPGRFSGRQFSNSRSEMNVSTLELGDSALYLCASMSSGQGVTDTQYFGPGTRLTVL.

This clone appeared a few times. This chain joins TRBV18 and TRBJ2-1; D is perhaps TRBD2 (5 bases). Trimming took off 5 bases at V and 6 bases at J, with 14 bases between the two ends. CDR3 size: 14 residues. Germline values: CDR1 KGHSH, CDR2 LQKENI. CDR3 sequence (DNA): TGTGCCAGCTCATTAACCCCAGGACTCAATGAGCAGTTCTTC. It codes for CASSLTPGLNEQFF.